These T cell receptor beta chains were read from a single sample in a study of blood T cell repertoires in COVID-19. TCRdb's table, derived via immunoSEQ multiplex PCR, lists solely in-frame clones and lacks some. The table has fewer than 350,000 clones, 86% seen once. Sequenced material: peripheral blood. The receptors were gathered from a woman in her 30s who had recovered from COVID-19. Both conserved end residues are part of each CDR3. A D gene is named only where the DNA matches it firmly. Clone size is stated in some rows and not others, as once, few, many or a class when expanded.

size | J | V | length | D | DNA | CDR3
few | TRBJ1-3 | TRBV6-5 | 12 | . | TGTGCCAGCATGGCACCTGGAAACACCATATATTTT | CASMAPGNTIYF
few | TRBJ2-7 | TRBV29-1 | 13 | TRBD1 | TGCAGCGTTCCGGGACAGGGTTCTTACGAGCAGTACTTC | CSVPGQGSYEQYF
. | TRBJ2-2 | TRBV5-1 | 17 | TRBD2 | TGCGCCAGCAGCTTGGCCGGTAGCGGGAGGGCCGGCGGGGAGCTGTTTTTT | CASSLAGSGRAGGELFF
. | TRBJ2-5 | TRBV4-3 | 15 | TRBD1 | TGCGCCAGCAGCCAAGCCGGGACAGGGGAAGAGACCCAGTACTTC | CASSQAGTGEETQYF
. | TRBJ2-5 | TRBV3-1/TRBV3-2 | 15 | TRBD2 | TGTGCCAGCAGCCATCCGCGGGAGGTTACAGAGACCCAGTACTTC | CASSHPREVTETQYF
many | TRBJ2-1 | TRBV5-4 | 15 | . | TGTGCCAGCAGCGCTATACAGAGCTCCTACAATGAGCAGTTCTTC | CASSAIQSSYNEQFF
few | TRBJ2-1 | TRBV11-3 | 15 | TRBD2 | TGTGCCAGCAGCTCCGTGGCGGGAGCCCACAATGAGCAGTTCTTC | CASSSVAGAHNEQFF
. | TRBJ1-2 | TRBV30 | 12 | . | TGTGCCTGGAGTAGCTTCCACTATGGCTACACCTTC | CAWSSFHYGYTF
. | TRBJ2-7 | TRBV28 | 14 | TRBD1 | TGTGCCAGCAGTAGCTCAGGGGGCGGGCACGAGCAGTACTTC | CASSSSGGGHEQYF
. | TRBJ2-2 | TRBV7-9 | 16 | . | TGTGCCAGCAGCTCCGGTGTTGCAGCGAAGCCCGGGGAGCTGTTTTTT | CASSSGVAAKPGELFF
. | TRBJ1-6 | TRBV6-1 | 15 | . | TGTGCCAGCAGTGAATTCGGCAGGGCACAGTCACCCCTCCACTTT | CASSEFGRAQSPLHF
. | TRBJ2-5 | TRBV2 | 13 | . | TGTGCCAGCAGCCAGTCGGAGGTTTGGACCCAGTACTTC | CASSQSEVWTQYF
. | TRBJ2-3 | TRBV9 | 15 | . | TGTGCCAGCAGCGTAGTAACGGGGTACACAGATACGCAGTATTTT | CASSVVTGYTDTQYF
. | TRBJ2-2 | TRBV3-1/TRBV3-2 | 16 | . | TGTGCCAGCAGCCAAAAGATGATCGCCCGGTCGGGGGAGCTGTTTTTT | CASSQKMIARSGELFF
. | TRBJ2-3 | TRBV19 | 12 | . | TGTGCAGGAGCGGTTAGCACAGATACGCAGTATTTT | CAGAVSTDTQYF
. | TRBJ2-3 | TRBV9 | 16 | TRBD2 | TGTGCCAGCAGCGTAGTGGCTAGCGGGGTTTTCGATACGCAGTATTTT | CASSVVASGVFDTQYF
once | TRBJ1-3 | TRBV23-1 | 16 | TRBD1 | TGCGCCAGCAGTCATCCGGACAGGGGGAGTGGAAACACCATATATTTT | CASSHPDRGSGNTIYF
. | TRBJ2-7 | TRBV28 | 12 | . | TGTGCCAGCAGTCTAAGACACTACGAGCAGTACTTC | CASSLRHYEQYF
. | TRBJ1-5 | TRBV4-2 | 15 | TRBD1 | TGTGCCAGCAGCCAACTTACAGGGGGGAATCAGCCCCAGCATTTT | CASSQLTGGNQPQHF
. | TRBJ2-7 | TRBV30 | 12 | . | TGTGCCTGGAGTGTACAGGGAGACGAGCAGTACTTC | CAWSVQGDEQYF
. | TRBJ2-7 | TRBV6-1 | 16 | . | TGTGCCAGCAGTGCCGTGGTGGGGGCCACCTCGGGAGAGCAGTACTTC | CASSAVVGATSGEQYF
. | TRBJ1-1 | TRBV7-6 | 14 | TRBD1 | TGTGCCAGCAGCTCCGGGACAGGTAACACTGAAGCTTTCTTT | CASSSGTGNTEAFF
. | TRBJ1-3 | TRBV9 | 14 | . | TGTGCCAGCAGCGCGTCGGGGGATCGAAACACCATATATTTT | CASSASGDRNTIYF
. | TRBJ1-1 | TRBV28 | 13 | . | TGTGCCAGCAGTTTGAGGGGGGGGATTGAAGCTTTCTTT | CASSLRGGIEAFF
. | TRBJ1-4 | TRBV7-9 | 19 | TRBD1 | TGTGCCAGCAGCTTATCCATCGGACAGGGGGCGAGCGTGGGTGAAAAACTGTTTTTT | CASSLSIGQGASVGEKLFF
. | TRBJ2-5 | TRBV28 | 16 | TRBD2 | TGTGCCAGCAGTTTATCGGGGGAGGGTTTCCAAGAGACCCAGTACTTC | CASSLSGEGFQETQYF
. | TRBJ2-7 | TRBV24-1 | 14 | . | TGTGCCACCAGTGATCCGGGACACTCCTACGAGCAGTACTTC | CATSDPGHSYEQYF
. | TRBJ1-3 | TRBV4-3 | 14 | . | TGCGCCAGCAGCCAAGATCAGGGTGGAAACACCATATATTTT | CASSQDQGGNTIYF
. | TRBJ1-6 | TRBV30 | 15 | TRBD1 | TGTGCCTGGAGTGTAGCATGGGACAGAGATTCACCCCTCCACTTT | CAWSVAWDRDSPLHF
few | TRBJ1-3 | TRBV4-1 | 17 | TRBD1 | TGCGCCAGCAGCCATTTAGGAAGGGGGCGCATCGGAAACACCATATATTTT | CASSHLGRGRIGNTIYF
. | TRBJ2-1 | TRBV7-9 | 18 | TRBD2 | TGTGCCAGCAGCCCGCGAGCGGGGTCCCCTAGCTCCTACAATGAGCAGTTCTTC | CASSPRAGSPSSYNEQFF
. | TRBJ1-6 | TRBV4-1 | 15 | TRBD1 | TGCGCCAGCAGCTCACGACAGGGGGCTAATTCACCCCTCCACTTT | CASSSRQGANSPLHF
once | TRBJ2-1 | TRBV15 | 15 | TRBD2 | TGTGCCACCAGCTCGGGACTAGCCTATTATAATGAGCAGTTCTTC | CATSSGLAYYNEQFF
. | TRBJ1-2 | TRBV19 | 13 | . | TGTGCCAGTAGTATGGGGGCGAAGGATCGCTACACCTTC | CASSMGAKDRYTF
. | TRBJ1-5 | TRBV19 | 15 | . | TGTGCCAGTAGCGTTACAGGATATAGCAATCAGCCCCAGCATTTT | CASSVTGYSNQPQHF
. | TRBJ1-2 | TRBV10-3 | 15 | . | TGTGCCATCAGTGAAGTAGGAGGGGCCGGCTATGGCTACACCTTC | CAISEVGGAGYGYTF
. | TRBJ2-1 | TRBV4-3 | 14 | . | TGCGCCAGCAGCCAAGAAAGGACTGGAAATGAGCAGTTCTTC | CASSQERTGNEQFF
. | TRBJ2-7 | TRBV6-5 | 13 | . | TGTGCCAGCAGCCTCGGGAATACCTACGAGCAGTACTTC | CASSLGNTYEQYF
. | TRBJ2-2 | TRBV9 | 13 | . | TGTGCCAGCAGCGTAGCCGTCACCGGGGAGCTGTTTTTT | CASSVAVTGELFF
. | TRBJ1-2 | TRBV6-5 | 15 | . | TGTGCCAGCAGTTTTGGGGCGCAGGCCTCTATGGGCTACACCTTC | CASSFGAQASMGYTF
few | TRBJ1-1 | TRBV29-1 | 12 | . | TGCAGCGTTGAAAAGGGGGAAAATGAAGCTTTCTTT | CSVEKGENEAFF
once | TRBJ2-1 | TRBV7-2 | 16 | TRBD2 | TGTGCCAGCAGCTTAGGCCTAGCGGGAGGGATGAATGAGCAGTTCTTC | CASSLGLAGGMNEQFF
. | TRBJ1-5 | TRBV4-2 | 15 | . | TGTGCCAGCAGCCAAGACCGGACAGACTATCAGCCCCAGCATTTT | CASSQDRTDYQPQHF
. | TRBJ1-1 | TRBV10-3 | 14 | TRBD1 | TGTGCCATCAAAGGACAGGGGACGGGAACTGAAGCTTTCTTT | CAIKGQGTGTEAFF
few | TRBJ1-6 | TRBV12-5 | 15 | . | TGTGCTAGTGGTTCCAATCCCCCGGATAATTCACCCCTCCACTTT | CASGSNPPDNSPLHF
. | TRBJ2-7 | TRBV28 | 15 | . | TGTGCCAGCAGTTTGGGCGGGATGAACTCCTACGAGCAGTACTTC | CASSLGGMNSYEQYF
. | TRBJ1-1 | TRBV25-1 | 14 | . | TGTGCCAGCAGTGAATCTGGGACAACCACTGAAGCTTTCTTT | CASSESGTTTEAFF
. | TRBJ1-1 | TRBV12-3/TRBV12-4 | 11 | . | TGTGCCAGCAGTTTAAACAGAGTAGCTTTCTTT | CASSLNRVAFF
once | TRBJ2-5 | TRBV4-1 | 14 | TRBD1 | TGCGCCAGCAGCCGAGGACAGGCCCAAGAGACCCAGTACTTC | CASSRGQAQETQYF
. | TRBJ1-2 | TRBV27 | 15 | . | TGTGCCAGCAGTTTAGATGGGGGCTGGAGCTATGGCTACACCTTC | CASSLDGGWSYGYTF
. | TRBJ1-1 | TRBV7-6 | 15 | TRBD1 | TGTGCCAGCAGCCCCGGGACAGGGGGGAACACTGAAGCTTTCTTT | CASSPGTGGNTEAFF